This TCR beta chain was sequenced in a study of T cell responses to AZD1222 COVID-19 vaccine. Points from the study as a whole: Repertoire sampling occurred only after the peak T cell response. An increase in Spike-specific TCR breadth and depth was observed after two AZD1222 doses.

Sequencing used immunoSEQ multiplex PCR; TCRdb keeps in-frame clones, though not all of them. The repertoire holds about 140,000 clones, with over 75% as singletons. About this clone itself: What it binds is unknown.

Germline lookup yields CDR1 LGHDT and CDR2 YNNKEL (reference sequence). This CDR3 is 14 amino acids long. Trimming pared 5 bases from V and 0 bases from J, leaving 11 bases between. This receptor was identified in an adult in good health. The rearrangement uses TRBV3-1 (or the pseudogene TRBV3-2) and TRBJ2-7; tentative D call: TRBD2 (5 bases). The material sequenced was peripheral blood, taken on day 0 of AZD1222 vaccination. The CDR3 bases are TGTGCCAGCAGCTTAACGGACTCCTCCTACGAGCAGTACTTC. It specifies CASSLTDSSYEQYF.